There are a few counts of the clone carrying this T cell receptor beta chain. The sample belongs to a study of beta chain features in type 1 diabetes. Every isolated RNA sample was fully reverse transcribed, so sequencing captured expressed TCRB transcripts. Here immunoSEQ multiplex PCR was the method, and the copy in TCRdb shows in-frame clones only, minus some. The data show around 400,000 clones, with roughly 12% seen just once and roughly 0.017% held by the top ten. CDR1 and CDR2 from the germline V gene are SQVTM and ANQGSEA. CDR3 size: 14 residues. Trimming shortened V by 1 base and J by 4 bases, and 13 bases separated the two germline ends.

The clonotype comes from a man younger than 35 in good health. Sequencing used naive CD4+ T cells from blood. This chain joins TRBV29-1 and TRBJ2-5, with D tentatively TRBD2 (6 bases). The CDR3 nucleotides are TGCAGCGTTGAAGTAGGAGGGACGACAGAGACCCAGTACTTC. This gives the protein CSVEVGGTTETQYF.